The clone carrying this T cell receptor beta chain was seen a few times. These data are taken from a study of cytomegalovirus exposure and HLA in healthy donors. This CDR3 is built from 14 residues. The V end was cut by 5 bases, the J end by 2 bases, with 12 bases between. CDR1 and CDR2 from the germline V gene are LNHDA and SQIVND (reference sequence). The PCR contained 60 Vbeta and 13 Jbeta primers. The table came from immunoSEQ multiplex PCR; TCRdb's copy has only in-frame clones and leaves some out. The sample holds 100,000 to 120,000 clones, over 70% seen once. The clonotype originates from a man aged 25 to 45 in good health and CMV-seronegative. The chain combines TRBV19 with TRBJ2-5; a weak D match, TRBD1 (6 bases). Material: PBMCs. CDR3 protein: CASSFPGQQETQYF. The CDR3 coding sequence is TGTGCCAGTAGTTTTCCGGGACAACAAGAGACCCAGTACTTC.